The entry that follows covers one TCR beta chain sequence. Its antigen is currently unknown. V was clipped by 6 bases and J by 8 bases, with 13 bases between them. Germline loops: CDR1 MNHEY, CDR2 SVGAGI. This CDR3 comprises 12 residues. The data were obtained in a study of Ad26.COV2.S vaccination and SARS-CoV-2 variants. General study findings and limits: Analyses of TCR breadth and depth may have underestimated total T cell responses. Placebo recipients and vaccine recipients were similar in non-spike TCR breadth. Spike-specific TCR breadth ran higher among vaccine recipients than placebo recipients. The authors reported substantial breadth in spike-specific CD8+ and CD4+ T cell responses after vaccination.

Measured with immunoSEQ multiplex PCR; TCRdb has only the in-frame clones, and not every one. The sample lists about 350,000 clones; 92% were seen once. The V call is TRBV6-5, the J call TRBJ1-2; D unclear. The source material was peripheral blood, sampled after recovery from COVID-19. This receptor was obtained from a human donor who had recovered from COVID-19. Written as DNA, the CDR3 is TGTGCCAGCAGCAAAGCTAGCTCCGGCTACACCTTC. It is translated as CASSKASSGYTF.